This T cell receptor (beta chain) is drawn from a study of CD8 T cells in Susac syndrome. Patients with Susac syndrome met the recently defined diagnostic criteria for definite or probable disease. CDR3 length: 15 residues. J lost 1 base, V lost 3 bases, and 1 base had no gene match. Germline V gene data show CDR1 as SEHNR and CDR2 as FQNEAQ (reference sequence). cDNA came from around 0.5 to 1 ug RNA primed by random hexamers. TCRdb reprocessed the immunoSEQ multiplex PCR reads via MiXCR and lists one record per CDR3 protein. This sample has 150,000 to 200,000 distinct CDR3 sequences, with 95% found just once.

This sequence was found in a human donor with Susac syndrome. Material: CD8+ T cells from PBMCs. The J gene is TRBJ2-1, the V gene TRBV7-9; 9 bases fit TRBD2. The CDR3 loop is CASSFLAGSYNEQFF. Written as DNA, the CDR3 is TGTGCCAGCAGCTTTCTAGCGGGGTCCTACAATGAGCAGTTCTTC.